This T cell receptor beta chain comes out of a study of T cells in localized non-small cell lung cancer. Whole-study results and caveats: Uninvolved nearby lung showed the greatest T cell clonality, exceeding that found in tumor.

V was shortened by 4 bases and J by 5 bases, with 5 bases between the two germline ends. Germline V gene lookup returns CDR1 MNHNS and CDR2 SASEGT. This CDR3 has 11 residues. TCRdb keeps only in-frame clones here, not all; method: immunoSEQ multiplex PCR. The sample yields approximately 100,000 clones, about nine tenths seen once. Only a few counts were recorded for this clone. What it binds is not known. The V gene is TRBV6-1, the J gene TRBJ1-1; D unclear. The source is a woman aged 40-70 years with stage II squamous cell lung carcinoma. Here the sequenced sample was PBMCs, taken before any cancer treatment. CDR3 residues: CASSGRTEAFF. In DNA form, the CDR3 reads TGTGCCAGCAGTGGACGGACTGAAGCTTTCTTT.